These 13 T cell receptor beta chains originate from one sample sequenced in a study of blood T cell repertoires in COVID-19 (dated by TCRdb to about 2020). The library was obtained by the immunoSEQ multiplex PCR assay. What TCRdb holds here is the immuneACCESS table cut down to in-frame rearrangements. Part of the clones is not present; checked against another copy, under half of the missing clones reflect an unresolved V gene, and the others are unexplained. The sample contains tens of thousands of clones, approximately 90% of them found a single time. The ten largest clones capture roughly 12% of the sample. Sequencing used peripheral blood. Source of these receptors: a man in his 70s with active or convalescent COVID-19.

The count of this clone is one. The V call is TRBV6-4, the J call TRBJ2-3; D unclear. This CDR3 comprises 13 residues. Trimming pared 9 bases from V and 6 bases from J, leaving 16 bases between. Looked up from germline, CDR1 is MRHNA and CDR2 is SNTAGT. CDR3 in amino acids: CASSGSSRDTQYF. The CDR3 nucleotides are TGTGCCAGTTCCGGGTCTTCAAGGGATACGCAGTATTTT.

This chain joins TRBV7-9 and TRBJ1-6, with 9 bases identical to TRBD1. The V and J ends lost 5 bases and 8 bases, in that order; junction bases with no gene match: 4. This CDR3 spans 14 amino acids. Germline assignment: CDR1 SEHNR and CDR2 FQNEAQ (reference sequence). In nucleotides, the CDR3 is TGTGCCAGCAGCCGGGACAGGGTGGATTCACCCCTCCACTTT. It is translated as CASSRDRVDSPLHF.

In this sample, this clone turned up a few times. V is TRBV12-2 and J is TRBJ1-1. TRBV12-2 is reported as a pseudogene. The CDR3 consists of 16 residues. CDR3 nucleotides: TGTGCAAGTCGAGGCCCGCGGCGGGGATCGAACACTGAAGCTTTCTTT. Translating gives CASRGPRRGSNTEAFF.

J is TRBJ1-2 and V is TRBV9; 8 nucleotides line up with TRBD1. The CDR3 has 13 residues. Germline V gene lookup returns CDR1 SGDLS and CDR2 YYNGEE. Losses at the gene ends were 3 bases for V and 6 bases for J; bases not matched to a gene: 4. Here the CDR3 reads CASSAGQGNGYTF. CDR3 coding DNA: TGTGCCAGCAGCGCCGGACAGGGTAATGGCTACACCTTC.

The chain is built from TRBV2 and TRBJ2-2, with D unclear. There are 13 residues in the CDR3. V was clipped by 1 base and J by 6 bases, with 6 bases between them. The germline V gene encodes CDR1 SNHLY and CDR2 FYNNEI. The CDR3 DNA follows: TGTGCCAGCAGTGAAGAAGCCGCCGGGGAGCTGTTTTTT. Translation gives CASSEEAAGELFF.

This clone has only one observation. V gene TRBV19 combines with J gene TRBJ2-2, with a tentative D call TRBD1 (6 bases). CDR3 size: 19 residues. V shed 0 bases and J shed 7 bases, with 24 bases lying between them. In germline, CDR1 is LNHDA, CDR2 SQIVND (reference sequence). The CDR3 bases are TGTGCCAGTAGTATAGAGAGGCAGGGGCCTTCACTGAGGGGCGGGGAGCTGTTTTTT. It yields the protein CASSIERQGPSLRGGELFF.

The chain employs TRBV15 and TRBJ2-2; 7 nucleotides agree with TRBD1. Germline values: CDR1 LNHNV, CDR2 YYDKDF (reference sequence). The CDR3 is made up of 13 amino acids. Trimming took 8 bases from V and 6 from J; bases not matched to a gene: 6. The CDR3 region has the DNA TGTGCCACCCGAAAAGACAGGGCCGGGGAGCTGTTTTTT. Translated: CATRKDRAGELFF. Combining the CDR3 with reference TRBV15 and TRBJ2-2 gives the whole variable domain DAMVIQNPRYQVTQFGKPVTLSCSQTLNHNVMYWYQQKSSQAPKLLFHYYDKDFNNEADTPDNFQSRRPNTSFCFLDIRSPGLGDTAMYLCATRKDRAGELFFGEGSRLTVL.

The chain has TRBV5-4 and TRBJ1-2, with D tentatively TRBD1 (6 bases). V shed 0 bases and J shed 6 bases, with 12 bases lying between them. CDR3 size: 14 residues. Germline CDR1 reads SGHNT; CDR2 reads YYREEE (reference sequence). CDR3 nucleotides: TGTGCCAGCAGCTTGGACGGGACACCAAATGGCTACACCTTC. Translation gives CASSLDGTPNGYTF. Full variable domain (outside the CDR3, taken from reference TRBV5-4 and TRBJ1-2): ETGVTQSPTHLIKTRGQQVTLRCSSQSGHNTVSWYQQALGQGPQFIFQYYREEENGRGNFPPRFSGLQFPNYSSELNVNALELDDSALYLCASSLDGTPNGYTFGSGTRLTVV.

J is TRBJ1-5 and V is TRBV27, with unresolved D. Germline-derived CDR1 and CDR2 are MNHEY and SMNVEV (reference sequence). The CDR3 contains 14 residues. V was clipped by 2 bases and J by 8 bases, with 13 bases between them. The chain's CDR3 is CASSLETGSEPQHF. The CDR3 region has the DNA TGTGCCAGCAGTTTAGAGACGGGGTCGGAGCCCCAGCATTTT.

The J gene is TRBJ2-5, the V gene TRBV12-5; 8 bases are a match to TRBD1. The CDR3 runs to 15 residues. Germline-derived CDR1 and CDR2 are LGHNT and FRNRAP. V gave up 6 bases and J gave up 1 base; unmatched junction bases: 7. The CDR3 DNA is TGTGCTAGTGGAGAAGGACAGGGACCCCAAGAGACCCAGTACTTC. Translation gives CASGEGQGPQETQYF.

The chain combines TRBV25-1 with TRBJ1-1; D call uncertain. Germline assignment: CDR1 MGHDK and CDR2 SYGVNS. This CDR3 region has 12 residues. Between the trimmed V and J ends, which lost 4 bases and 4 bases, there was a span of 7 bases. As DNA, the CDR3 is TGTGCCAGCAGTGCTCGGGGCACTGAAGCTTTCTTT. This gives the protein CASSARGTEAFF.

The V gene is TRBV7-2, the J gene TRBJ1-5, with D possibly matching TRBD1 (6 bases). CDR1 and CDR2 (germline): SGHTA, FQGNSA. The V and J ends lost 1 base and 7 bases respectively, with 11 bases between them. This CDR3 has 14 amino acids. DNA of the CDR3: TGTGCCAGCAGCTTAGAGAGGACAGACCAGCCCCAGCATTTT. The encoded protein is CASSLERTDQPQHF.

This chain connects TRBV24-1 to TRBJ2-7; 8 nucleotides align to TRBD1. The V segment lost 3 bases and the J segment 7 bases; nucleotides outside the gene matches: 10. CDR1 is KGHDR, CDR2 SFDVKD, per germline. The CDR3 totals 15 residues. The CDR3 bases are TGTGCCACCAGTGATCCTAACAGGGGGGCGGGAGAGCAGTACTTC. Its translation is CATSDPNRGAGEQYF.